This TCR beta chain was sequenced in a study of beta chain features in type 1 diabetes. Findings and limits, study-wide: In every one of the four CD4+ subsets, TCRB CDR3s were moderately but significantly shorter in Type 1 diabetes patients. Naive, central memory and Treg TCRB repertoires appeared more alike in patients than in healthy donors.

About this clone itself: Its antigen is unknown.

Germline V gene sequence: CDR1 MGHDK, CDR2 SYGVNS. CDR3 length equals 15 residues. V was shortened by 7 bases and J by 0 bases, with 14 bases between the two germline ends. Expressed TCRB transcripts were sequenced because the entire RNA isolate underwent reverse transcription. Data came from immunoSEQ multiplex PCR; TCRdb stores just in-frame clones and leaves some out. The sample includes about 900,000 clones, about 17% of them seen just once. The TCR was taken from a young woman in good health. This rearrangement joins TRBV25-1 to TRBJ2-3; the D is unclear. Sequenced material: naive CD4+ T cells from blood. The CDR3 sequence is CASTRTAASTDTQYF. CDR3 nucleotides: TGTGCCAGCACGAGGACCGCCGCTAGCACAGATACGCAGTATTTT.